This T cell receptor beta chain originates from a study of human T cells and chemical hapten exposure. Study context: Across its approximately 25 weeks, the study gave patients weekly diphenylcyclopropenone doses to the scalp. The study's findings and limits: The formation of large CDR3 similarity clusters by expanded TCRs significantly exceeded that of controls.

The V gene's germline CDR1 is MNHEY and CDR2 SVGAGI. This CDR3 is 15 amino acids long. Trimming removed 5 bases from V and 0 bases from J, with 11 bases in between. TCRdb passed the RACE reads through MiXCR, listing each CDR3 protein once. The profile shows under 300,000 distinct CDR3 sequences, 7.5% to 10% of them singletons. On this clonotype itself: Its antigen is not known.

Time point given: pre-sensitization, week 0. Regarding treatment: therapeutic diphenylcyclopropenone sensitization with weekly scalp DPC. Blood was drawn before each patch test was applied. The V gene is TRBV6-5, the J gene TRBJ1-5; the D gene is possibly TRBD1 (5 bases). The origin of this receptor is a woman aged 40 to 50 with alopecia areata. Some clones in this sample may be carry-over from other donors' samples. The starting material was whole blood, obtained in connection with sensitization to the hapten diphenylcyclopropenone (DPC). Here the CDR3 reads CASSRDRHSNQPQHF. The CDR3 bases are TGTGCCAGCAGTAGGGACCGCCATAGCAATCAGCCCCAGCATTTT.